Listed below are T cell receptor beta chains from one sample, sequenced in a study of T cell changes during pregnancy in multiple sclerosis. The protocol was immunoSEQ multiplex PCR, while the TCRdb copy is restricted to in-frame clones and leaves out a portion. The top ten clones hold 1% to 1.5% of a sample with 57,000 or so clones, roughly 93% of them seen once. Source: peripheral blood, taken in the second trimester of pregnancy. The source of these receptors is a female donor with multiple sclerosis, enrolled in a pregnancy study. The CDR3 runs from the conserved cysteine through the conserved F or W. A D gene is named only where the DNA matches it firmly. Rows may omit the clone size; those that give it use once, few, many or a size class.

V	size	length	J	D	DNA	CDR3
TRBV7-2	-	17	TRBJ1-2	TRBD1	TGTGCCAGCAGCTTAGGGGGACAGGGGACAATAGTCTATGGCTACACCTTC	CASSLGGQGTIVYGYTF
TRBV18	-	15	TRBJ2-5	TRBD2	TGTGCCAGCTCACCTCGGACTAGCGGGGGAGAGACCCAGTACTTC	CASSPRTSGGETQYF
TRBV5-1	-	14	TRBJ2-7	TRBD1	TGCGCCAGCAGCTTCGGGACAGGGTTCGGCGAGCAGTACTTC	CASSFGTGFGEQYF
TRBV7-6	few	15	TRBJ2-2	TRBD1	TGTGCCAGCAGCGTATTTACAGGGGCCACCGGGGAGCTGTTTTTT	CASSVFTGATGELFF
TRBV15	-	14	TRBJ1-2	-	TGTGCCACCAGCAGAGACTGGGCGTCCGATGGCTACACCTTC	CATSRDWASDGYTF
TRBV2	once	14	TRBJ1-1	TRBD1	TGTGCCAGCAGTACAGGGGGTACGGACACTGAAGCTTTCTTT	CASSTGGTDTEAFF
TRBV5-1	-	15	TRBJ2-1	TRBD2	TGCGCCAGCAGCATCGCGGGGGGCCGGTACAATGAGCAGTTCTTC	CASSIAGGRYNEQFF
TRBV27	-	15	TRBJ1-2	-	TGTGCCAGCAGTTTTTATCCGCCGGTGGACTATGGCTACACCTTC	CASSFYPPVDYGYTF
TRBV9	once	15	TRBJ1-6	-	TGTGCCAGCAGCGCCCTGACAGGTGGCGATTCACCCCTCCACTTT	CASSALTGGDSPLHF
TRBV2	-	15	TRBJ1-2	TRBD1	TGTGCCAGCAGTAAGGGGGACAGGGGGCTCTATGGCTACACCTTC	CASSKGDRGLYGYTF
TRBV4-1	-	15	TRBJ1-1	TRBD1	TGCGCCAGCAGCCTCCTGACAGGGAAGGAGACTGAAGCTTTCTTT	CASSLLTGKETEAFF
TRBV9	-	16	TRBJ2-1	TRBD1	TGTGCCAGCAGCTCAACAGGGGAGATCTCCTACAATGAGCAGTTCTTC	CASSSTGEISYNEQFF
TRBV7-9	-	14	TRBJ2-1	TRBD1	TGTGCCAGCAGCTTAACAGGGGCTGGGTATGAGCAGTTCTTC	CASSLTGAGYEQFF
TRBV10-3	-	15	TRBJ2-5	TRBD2	TGTGCCATCAGCCGACTAGCGGGGCTAGGAGAGACCCAGTACTTC	CAISRLAGLGETQYF
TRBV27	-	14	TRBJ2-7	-	TGTGCCAGCAGTTGGGCAATCGAGCCATACGAGCAGTACTTC	CASSWAIEPYEQYF
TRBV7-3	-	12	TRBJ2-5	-	TGTGCCAGCAGCTCAGACCAAGAGACCCAGTACTTC	CASSSDQETQYF
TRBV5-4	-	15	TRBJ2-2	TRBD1	TGTGCCAGCAGCCTTCCGGGACAGACGACCGGGGAGCTGTTTTTT	CASSLPGQTTGELFF
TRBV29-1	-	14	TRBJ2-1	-	TGCAGCGTTGCGGGGTCTAGCGACTACAATGAGCAGTTCTTC	CSVAGSSDYNEQFF
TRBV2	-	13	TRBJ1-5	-	TGTGCCAGCAGTGGGACAGCTAATCAGCCCCAGCATTTT	CASSGTANQPQHF
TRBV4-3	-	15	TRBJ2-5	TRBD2	TGCGCCAGCAGCCCGACTAGCGGGGGGGCAGAGACCCAGTACTTC	CASSPTSGGAETQYF
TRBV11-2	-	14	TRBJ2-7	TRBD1	TGTGCCAGCAGCTTAGGGACAGGGGCCTACGAGCAGTACTTC	CASSLGTGAYEQYF
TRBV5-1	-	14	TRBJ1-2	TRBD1	TGCGCCAGCACCGTCACAGGGGATGTTGGTGGCTACACCTTC	CASTVTGDVGGYTF
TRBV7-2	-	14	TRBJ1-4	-	TGTGCCAGCAGCTTGCGGGGGGGCTTTGAAAAACTGTTTTTT	CASSLRGGFEKLFF
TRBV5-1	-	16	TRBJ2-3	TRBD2	TGCGCCAGCGCAGCGGCCGGGACTAGCGGCACAGATACGCAGTATTTT	CASAAAGTSGTDTQYF
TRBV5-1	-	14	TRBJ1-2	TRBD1	TGCGCCAGCAGCCCGGACAGGGTCGGATATGGCTACACCTTC	CASSPDRVGYGYTF
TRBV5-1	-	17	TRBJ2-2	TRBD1	TGCGCCAGCAGCAGGACGACAGGGGACCGTTGGCCCGGGGAGCTGTTTTTT	CASSRTTGDRWPGELFF
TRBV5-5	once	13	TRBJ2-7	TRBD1	TGTGCCAGCAGCTTGCAGGGGGCAACCGAGCAGTACTTC	CASSLQGATEQYF
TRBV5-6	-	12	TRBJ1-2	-	TGTGCCAGCAGCCTGGACAGCCGGGGCTACACCTTC	CASSLDSRGYTF
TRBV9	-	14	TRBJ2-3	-	TGTGCCACGGGGGACAGTGCTAGCACAGATACGCAGTATTTT	CATGDSASTDTQYF
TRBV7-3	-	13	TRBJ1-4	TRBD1	TGTGCCAGCAGCTCGGGACAGGGAGAAAAACTGTTTTTT	CASSSGQGEKLFF
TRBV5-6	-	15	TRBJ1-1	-	TGTGCCAGCAGTCCCCACCCCGGGATGAACACTGAAGCTTTCTTT	CASSPHPGMNTEAFF
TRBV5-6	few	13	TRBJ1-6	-	TGTGCCAGCAGCTTGGGACAGTATTCACCCCTCCACTTT	CASSLGQYSPLHF
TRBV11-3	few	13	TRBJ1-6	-	TGTGCCAGCAGCTGGACAGTAGACTCACCCCTCCACTTT	CASSWTVDSPLHF
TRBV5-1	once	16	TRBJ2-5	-	TGCGCCAGCAGCTTGGTAACGGGGGGCGCCTTTGAGACCCAGTACTTC	CASSLVTGGAFETQYF
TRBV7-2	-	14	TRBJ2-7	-	TGTGCCAGCAGCTCCAACAGGGCTAGCTACGAGCAGTACTTC	CASSSNRASYEQYF
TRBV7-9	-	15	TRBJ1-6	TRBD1	TGTGCCAGCAGCTTAGCCTCAGGGGGAATTTCACCCCTCCACTTT	CASSLASGGISPLHF
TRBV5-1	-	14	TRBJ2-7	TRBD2	TGCGCCAGCAGCTTGGTCGCGGGGGGTTACGAGCAGTACTTC	CASSLVAGGYEQYF
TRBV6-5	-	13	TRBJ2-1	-	TGTGCCAGCAGCATACTAGCAGACAATGAGCAGTTCTTC	CASSILADNEQFF
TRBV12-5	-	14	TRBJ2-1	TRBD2	TGTGCTAGTGGAGGGGAGGGCCTAGTTCATCGTTCGTTCTTC	CASGGEGLVHRSFF
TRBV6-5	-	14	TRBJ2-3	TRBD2	TGTGCCAGCCTACCTAGCGGAGGCACAGATACGCAGTATTTT	CASLPSGGTDTQYF
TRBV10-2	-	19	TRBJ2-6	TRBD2	TGCGCCAGCAGTGACCCCTCGCTAGCGGGACAAAGAGGGGCCAACGTCCTGACTTTC	CASSDPSLAGQRGANVLTF
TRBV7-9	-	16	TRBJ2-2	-	TGTGCCAGCAGCTTATGGCAGGGGATCGACACCGGGGAGCTGTTTTTT	CASSLWQGIDTGELFF
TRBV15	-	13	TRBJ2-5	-	TGTGCCACCAGCGGACTTCTAAGAGAGACCCAGTACTTC	CATSGLLRETQYF
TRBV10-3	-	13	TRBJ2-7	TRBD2	TGTGCCATCCAAGCGGGGGGGACCTACGAGCAGTACTTC	CAIQAGGTYEQYF
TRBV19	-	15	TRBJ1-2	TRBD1	TGTGCCAGTAGTATTCCCGTGGACAGGTTCTATGGCTACACCTTC	CASSIPVDRFYGYTF
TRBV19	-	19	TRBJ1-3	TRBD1	TGTGCCAGCCGGCGCCAGGGGGCCTTCCTTGCCGCCTCTGGAAACACCATATATTTT	CASRRQGAFLAASGNTIYF
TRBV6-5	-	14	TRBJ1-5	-	TGTGCCAGCAGTCGGACATATAGCAATCAGCCCCAGCATTTT	CASSRTYSNQPQHF
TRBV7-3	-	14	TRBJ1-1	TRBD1	TGTGCCAGCAGCCTTACAGGGGGCAACACTGAAGCTTTCTTT	CASSLTGGNTEAFF
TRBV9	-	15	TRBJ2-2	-	TGTGCCAGCAGCGCTGCCCCGGCGGGCACCGGGGAGCTGTTTTTT	CASSAAPAGTGELFF
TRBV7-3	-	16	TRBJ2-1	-	TGTGCCAGCAGCTTAATGGGCGCAAGGGGGGGGAATGAGCAGTTCTTC	CASSLMGARGGNEQFF
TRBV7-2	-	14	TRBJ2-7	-	TGTGCCAGCAGTCCCACTGGAGGGGGCCGAGAGCAGTACTTC	CASSPTGGGREQYF
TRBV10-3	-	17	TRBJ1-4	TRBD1	TGTGCCATCAGTGAAAGGGACAGGGGGGCTCCTAATGAAAAACTGTTTTTT	CAISERDRGAPNEKLFF
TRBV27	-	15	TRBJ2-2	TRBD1	TGTGCCAGCAGTTTAAGGGACAGTTACACCGGGGAGCTGTTTTTT	CASSLRDSYTGELFF
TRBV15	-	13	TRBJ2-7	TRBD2	TGTGCCACCACGCCGGGGGGCTCCTACGAGCAGTACTTC	CATTPGGSYEQYF
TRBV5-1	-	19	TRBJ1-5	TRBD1	TGCGCCAGCAGCCAGGGAACCGGGACAGGGAGCGGTAGCAATCAGCCCCAGCATTTT	CASSQGTGTGSGSNQPQHF
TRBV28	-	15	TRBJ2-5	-	TGTGCCAGCAGGGGGAGTAGGGGACAACAAGAGACCCAGTACTTC	CASRGSRGQQETQYF
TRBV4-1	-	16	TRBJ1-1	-	TGCGCCAGCAGCCAAGGGAGGGCCGTGAGGCAGCAGGAAGCTTTCTTT	CASSQGRAVRQQEAFF
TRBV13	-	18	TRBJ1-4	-	TGTGCCAGCAGCACGACCTTCTCTAAATCGGGAATAAATGAAAAACTGTTTTTT	CASSTTFSKSGINEKLFF
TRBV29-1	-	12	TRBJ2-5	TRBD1	TGCAGCGTGACAGGGGAAACGGAGACCCAGTACTTC	CSVTGETETQYF